This T cell receptor beta chain was identified in a study of blood T cell repertoires in COVID-19. TCRdb's table, derived via immunoSEQ multiplex PCR, lists solely in-frame clones and lacks some. The sample shows fewer than 350,000 clones, approximately 90% of them seen only once. Germline assignment: CDR1 SEHNR and CDR2 FQNEAQ (reference sequence). The CDR3 contains 14 residues. J lost 6 bases, V lost 3 bases, and 6 bases had no gene match. The origin of this receptor is a man aged 35-49 years with acute or convalescent COVID-19. The source material was peripheral blood. This chain connects TRBV7-9 to TRBJ2-7, with 9 bases lining up with TRBD2. The CDR3 nucleotides are TGTGCCAGCAGCTTGCGGGGGGGATTGGTCGAGCAGTACTTC. Protein sequence: CASSLRGGLVEQYF.